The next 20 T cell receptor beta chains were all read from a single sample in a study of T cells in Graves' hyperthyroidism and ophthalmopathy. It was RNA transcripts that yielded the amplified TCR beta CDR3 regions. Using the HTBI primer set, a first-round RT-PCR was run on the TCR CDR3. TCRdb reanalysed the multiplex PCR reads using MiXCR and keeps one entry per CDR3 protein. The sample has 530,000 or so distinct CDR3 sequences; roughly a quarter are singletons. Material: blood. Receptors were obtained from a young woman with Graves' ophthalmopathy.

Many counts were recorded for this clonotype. CDR3 sequence (DNA): TGCAGTGCTTATTCAACTAATTCACCCCTCCACTTT. This translates into CSAYSTNSPLHF. The chain joins TRBV20-1 to TRBJ1-6; no clear D gene. Per the germline V gene, CDR1 is DFQATT and CDR2 is SNEGSKA (reference sequence). V was cut by 5 bases and J by 6 bases, with 8 bases left in between. The CDR3 has 12 residues.

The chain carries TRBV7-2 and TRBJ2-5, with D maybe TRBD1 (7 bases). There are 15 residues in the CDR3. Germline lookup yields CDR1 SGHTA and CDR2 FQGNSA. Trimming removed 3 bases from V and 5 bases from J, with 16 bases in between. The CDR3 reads CASSFESGGRETQYF. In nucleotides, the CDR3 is TGTGCCAGCAGCTTTGAATCAGGGGGGAGGGAGACCCAGTACTTC.

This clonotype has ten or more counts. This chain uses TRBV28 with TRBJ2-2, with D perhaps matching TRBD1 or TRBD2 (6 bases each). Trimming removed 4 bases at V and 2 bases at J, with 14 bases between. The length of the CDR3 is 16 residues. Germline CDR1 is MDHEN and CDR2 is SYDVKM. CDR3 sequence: CASSSPGGGNTGELFF. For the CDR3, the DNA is TGTGCCAGCAGTTCCCCAGGAGGGGGTAACACCGGGGAGCTGTTTTTT.

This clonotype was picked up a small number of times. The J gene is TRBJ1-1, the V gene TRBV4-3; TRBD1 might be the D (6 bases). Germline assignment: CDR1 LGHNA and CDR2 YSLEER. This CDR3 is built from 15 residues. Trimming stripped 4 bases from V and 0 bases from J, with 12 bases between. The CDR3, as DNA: TGCGCCAGCAGCCCGATTAGGGGGATGAACACTGAAGCTTTCTTT. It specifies CASSPIRGMNTEAFF.

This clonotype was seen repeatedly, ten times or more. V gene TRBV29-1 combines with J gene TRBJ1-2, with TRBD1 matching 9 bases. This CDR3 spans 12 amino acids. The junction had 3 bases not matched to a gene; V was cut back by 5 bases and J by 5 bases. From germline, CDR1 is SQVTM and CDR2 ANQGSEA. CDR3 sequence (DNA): TGCAGCGTTCTGACAGGGGGGTATGGCTACACCTTC. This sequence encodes CSVLTGGYGYTF.

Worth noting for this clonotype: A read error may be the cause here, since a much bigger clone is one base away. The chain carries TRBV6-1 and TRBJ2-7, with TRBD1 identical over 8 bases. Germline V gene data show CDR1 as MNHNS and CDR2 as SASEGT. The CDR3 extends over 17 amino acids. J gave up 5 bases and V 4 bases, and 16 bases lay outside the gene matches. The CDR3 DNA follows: TGTGCCAGCAGTGGTTGGCCCTCAGGGGGCGAGAAGGACGAGCAGTACTTC. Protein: CASSGWPSGGEKDEQYF.

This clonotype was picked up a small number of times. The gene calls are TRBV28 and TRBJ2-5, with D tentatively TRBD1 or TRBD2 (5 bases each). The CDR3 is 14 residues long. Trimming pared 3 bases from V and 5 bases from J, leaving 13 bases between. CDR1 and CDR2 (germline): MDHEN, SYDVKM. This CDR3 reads CASSFGRDAETQYF. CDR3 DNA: TGTGCCAGCAGTTTCGGCCGGGACGCGGAGACCCAGTACTTC.

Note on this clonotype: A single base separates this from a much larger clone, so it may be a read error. The CDR3 DNA reads TGTGCCAGCAGTTCCACAGCGAACACCGGGGAGCTGTGTTTT. It translates to CASSSTANTGELCF. The chain couples TRBV6-2 or TRBV6-3 to TRBJ2-2; tentative D call: TRBD2 (5 bases). The CDR3 extends over 14 amino acids. Germline V gene lookup returns CDR1 MNHEY and CDR2 SVGEGT.

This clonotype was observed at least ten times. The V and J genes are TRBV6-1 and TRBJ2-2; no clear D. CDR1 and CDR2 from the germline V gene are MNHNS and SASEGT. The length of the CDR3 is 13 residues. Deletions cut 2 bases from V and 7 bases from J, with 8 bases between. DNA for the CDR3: TGTGCCAGCAGTGAAAGTCTTATCGGGGAGCTGTTTTTT. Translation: CASSESLIGELFF.

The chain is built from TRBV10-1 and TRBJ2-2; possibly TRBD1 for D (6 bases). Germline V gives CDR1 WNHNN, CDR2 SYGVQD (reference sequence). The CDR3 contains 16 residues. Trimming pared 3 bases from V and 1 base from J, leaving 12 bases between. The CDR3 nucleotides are TGCGCCAGCAGTGACTCACAGGGAAGGAACACCGGGGAGCTGTTTTTT. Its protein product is CASSDSQGRNTGELFF.

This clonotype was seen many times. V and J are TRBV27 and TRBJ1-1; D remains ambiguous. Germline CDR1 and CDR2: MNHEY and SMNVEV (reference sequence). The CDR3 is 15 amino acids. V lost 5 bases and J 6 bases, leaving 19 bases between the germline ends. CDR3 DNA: TGTGCCAGCAGTAGCCGTTTGCTGGTATCCGCTGAAGCTTTCTTT. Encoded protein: CASSSRLLVSAEAFF.

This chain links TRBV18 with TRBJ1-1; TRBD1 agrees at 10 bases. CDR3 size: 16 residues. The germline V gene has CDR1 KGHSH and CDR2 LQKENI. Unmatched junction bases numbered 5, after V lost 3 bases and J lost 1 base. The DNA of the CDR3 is TGTGCCAGCTCACCCCGGGACAGGGGATCGAACACTGAAGCTTTCTTT. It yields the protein CASSPRDRGSNTEAFF.

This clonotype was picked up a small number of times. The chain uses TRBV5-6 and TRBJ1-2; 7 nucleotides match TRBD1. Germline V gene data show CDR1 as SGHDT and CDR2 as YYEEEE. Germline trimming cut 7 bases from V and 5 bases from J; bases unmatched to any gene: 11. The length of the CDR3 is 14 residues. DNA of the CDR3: TGTGCCAGCGGATTAAAACAGGGGTTTTATGGCTACACCTTC. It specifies CASGLKQGFYGYTF.

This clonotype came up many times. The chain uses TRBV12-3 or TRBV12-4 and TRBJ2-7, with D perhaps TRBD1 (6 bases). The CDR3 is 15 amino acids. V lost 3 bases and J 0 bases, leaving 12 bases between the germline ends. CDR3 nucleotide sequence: TGTGCCAGCAGTTTTGGGGACATCCTCTCCTACGAGCAGTACTTC. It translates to CASSFGDILSYEQYF.

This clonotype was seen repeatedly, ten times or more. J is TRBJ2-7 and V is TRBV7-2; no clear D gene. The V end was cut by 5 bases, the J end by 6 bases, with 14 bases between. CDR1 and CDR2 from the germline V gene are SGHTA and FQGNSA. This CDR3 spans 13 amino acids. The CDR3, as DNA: TGTGCCAGCAGCGGACGGACCTTGGGCGAGCAGTACTTC. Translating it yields CASSGRTLGEQYF. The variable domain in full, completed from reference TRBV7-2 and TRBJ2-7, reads GAGVSQSPSNKVTEKGKDVELRCDPISGHTALYWYRQSLGQGLEFLIYFQGNSAPDKSGLPSDRFSAERTGGSVSTLTIQRTQQEDSAVYLCASSGRTLGEQYFGPGTRLTVT.

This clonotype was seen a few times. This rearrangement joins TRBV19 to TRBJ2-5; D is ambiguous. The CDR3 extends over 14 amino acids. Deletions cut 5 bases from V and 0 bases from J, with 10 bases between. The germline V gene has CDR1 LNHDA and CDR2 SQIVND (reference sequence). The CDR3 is CASSRQAYQETQYF. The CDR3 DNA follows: TGTGCCAGTAGTCGTCAGGCTTACCAAGAGACCCAGTACTTC.

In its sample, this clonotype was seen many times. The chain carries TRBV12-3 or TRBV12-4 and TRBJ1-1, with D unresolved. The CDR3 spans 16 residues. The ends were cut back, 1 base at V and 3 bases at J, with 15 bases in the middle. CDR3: CASSLGSGGRYTEAFF. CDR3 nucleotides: TGTGCCAGCAGTTTAGGTTCGGGAGGGCGGTACACTGAAGCTTTCTTT.

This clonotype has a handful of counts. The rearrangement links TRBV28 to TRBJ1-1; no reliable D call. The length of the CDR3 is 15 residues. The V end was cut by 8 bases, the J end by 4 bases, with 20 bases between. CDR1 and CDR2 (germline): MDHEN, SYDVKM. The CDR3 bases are TGTGCCAGCGTATTAGCCCCGGAAGTTGGCACTGAAGCTTTCTTT. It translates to CASVLAPEVGTEAFF.

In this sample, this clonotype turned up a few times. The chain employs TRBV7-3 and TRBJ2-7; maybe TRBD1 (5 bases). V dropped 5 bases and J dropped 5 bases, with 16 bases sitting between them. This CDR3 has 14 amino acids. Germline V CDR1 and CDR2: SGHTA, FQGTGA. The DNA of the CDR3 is TGTGCCAGCAGCCCAGGGAATTCCATCAACGAGCAGTACTTC. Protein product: CASSPGNSINEQYF.

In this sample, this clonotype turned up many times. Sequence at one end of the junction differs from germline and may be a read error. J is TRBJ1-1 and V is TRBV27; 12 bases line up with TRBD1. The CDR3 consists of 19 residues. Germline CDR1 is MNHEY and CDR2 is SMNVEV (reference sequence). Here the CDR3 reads CASSLYSLGTGGLNTEASF. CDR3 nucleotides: TGTGCCAGCAGTTTATATAGCCTCGGGACAGGGGGCTTGAACACTGAAGCTTCCTTT.